Given below is one T cell receptor (beta chain) in context. This entry comes from a study of blood T cell repertoires in COVID-19. Overall study context: Material from acute and convalescent COVID-19 was sourced from the United States, Italy and Spain.

Original processing notes: Estimated nucleated cell counts came from reference gene primer amplification. Assay: immunoSEQ multiplex PCR; the TCRdb copy retains only in-frame clones and omits some. V and J calls and clone size are those listed in that table; D and trimming were worked out from the DNA. Among 390,000 or so clones listed, around 92% were seen once. V lost 5 bases to trimming and J lost 0 bases; unmatched junction nucleotides: 9. The CDR3 sequence is 16 residues long. Looked up from germline, CDR1 is MDHEN and CDR2 is SYDVKM. The chain joins TRBV28 to TRBJ2-7; 8 bases are shared with TRBD2. What was sequenced was peripheral blood. This TCR came from a woman in her thirties with COVID-19, enrolled during active disease. DNA of the CDR3: TGTGCCAGCAGTCCTCGAGGACGGGGGGGCTCCTACGAGCAGTACTTC. It codes for CASSPRGRGGSYEQYF.